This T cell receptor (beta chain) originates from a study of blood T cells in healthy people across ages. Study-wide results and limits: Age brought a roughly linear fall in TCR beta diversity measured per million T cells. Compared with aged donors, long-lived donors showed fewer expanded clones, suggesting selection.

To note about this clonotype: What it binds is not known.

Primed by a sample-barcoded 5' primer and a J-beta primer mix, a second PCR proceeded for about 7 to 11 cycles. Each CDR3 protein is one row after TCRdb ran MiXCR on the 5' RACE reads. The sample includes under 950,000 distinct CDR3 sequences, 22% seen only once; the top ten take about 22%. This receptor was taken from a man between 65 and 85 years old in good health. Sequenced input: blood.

The CDR3 sequence is CASRASGAQEQFF. The DNA for the CDR3 is TGTGCCAGCAGGGCTAGCGGGGCCCAAGAGCAGTTCTTC. This chain uses TRBV2 with TRBJ2-5; the match to TRBD2 covers 9 bases. The end of the DNA is better explained by TRBJ2-1, so the J call may be wrong. Germline V CDR1 and CDR2: SNHLY, FYNNEI. This CDR3 spans 13 amino acids.